Following are 11 T cell receptor beta chains from one sample sequenced in a study of shared clonotypes between healthy human individuals. Only in-frame clones appear in the TCRdb table, and some are missing; sequencing was by immunoSEQ multiplex PCR. The profile covers 1,500,000 or so clones, with 98% to 99% appearing a single time and 0.3% to 0.45% taken by the ten largest. Sequencing was performed on naive CD4+ T cells sorted from blood. The sample's subset: CD45RA+ positively selected. The receptors shown here come from a man aged 25 to 45 in good health.

The chain couples TRBV18 to TRBJ2-7; D gene ambiguous. V lost 3 bases, J lost 2 bases, and 20 bases lay in between. Germline loops: CDR1 KGHSH, CDR2 LQKENI. This CDR3 is built from 17 residues. CDR3 sequence: CASSPEPLPLPPYEQYF. CDR3 DNA sequence: TGTGCCAGCTCACCCGAGCCCCTTCCTCTCCCCCCCTACGAGCAGTACTTC. The full variable domain, with the rest looked up from reference TRBV18 and TRBJ2-7, is NAGVMQNPRHLVRRRGQEARLRCSPMKGHSHVYWYRQLPEEGLKFMVYLQKENIIDESGMPKERFSAEFPKEGPSILRIQQVVRGDSAAYFCASSPEPLPLPPYEQYFGPGTRLTVT.

This clone occurred once. The V gene is TRBV6-1, the J gene TRBJ2-1; no firm D call. This CDR3 comprises 14 residues. In germline, CDR1 is MNHNS, CDR2 SASEGT. Trimming left V 5 bases short and J 2 bases short, with 10 bases between. CDR3 protein: CASSLRLTYNEQFF. CDR3 DNA: TGTGCCAGCAGTCTAAGACTTACCTACAATGAGCAGTTCTTC.

This clone was found once. This sequence joins TRBV5-1 and TRBJ2-5, with 10 bases that match TRBD2. V lost 4 bases, J lost 5 bases, and 5 bases stayed unmatched. Germline CDR1 SGHRS, CDR2 YFSETQ. The CDR3 contains 14 residues. Here the CDR3 reads CASSHGTSEETQYF. For the CDR3, the DNA is TGCGCCAGCAGCCACGGGACTAGCGAGGAGACCCAGTACTTC.

Only one count was recorded for this clone. V and J are TRBV29-1 and TRBJ1-2; D unresolved. Trimming took off 2 bases at V and 6 bases at J, with 31 bases between the two ends. Germline CDR1 is SQVTM and CDR2 is ANQGSEA. The length of the CDR3 is 19 residues. CDR3 protein: CSVEYVVWFSGYPYHGYTF. DNA for the CDR3: TGCAGCGTTGAATACGTGGTTTGGTTCTCGGGGTACCCCTATCATGGCTACACCTTC.

The chain joins TRBV2 to TRBJ2-7; D is possibly TRBD1 (5 bases). The CDR3 totals 13 residues. Germline values: CDR1 SNHLY, CDR2 FYNNEI. Trimming took 6 bases from V and 7 from J, leaving 16 bases between them. CDR3 protein: CASRTDGSTEQYF. The CDR3, as DNA: TGTGCCAGCAGGACAGACGGTTCAACGGAGCAGTACTTC.

Written as DNA, the CDR3 is TGCGCCAGCAGCCAAGCCACGGGACCTCAGGGTAAGAAGTACTTC. Its protein product is CASSQATGPQGKKYF. The chain links TRBV4-3 to TRBJ2-7; TRBD1 or TRBD2 may be the D gene (5 bases each). The germline V gene encodes CDR1 LGHNA and CDR2 YSLEER. The CDR3 is 15 amino acids. Between the trimmed V and J ends, which lost 1 base and 11 bases, there was a span of 21 bases.

This chain connects TRBV20-1 to TRBJ2-1; D is undetermined. In germline, CDR1 is DFQATT, CDR2 SNEGSKA (reference sequence). This CDR3 is built from 10 residues. Trimming removed 8 bases from V and 5 bases from J, with 7 bases in between. CDR3 nucleotide sequence: TGCAGTACAGTAAACAATGAGCAGTTCTTC. This sequence encodes CSTVNNEQFF.

The chain recombines TRBV29-1 with TRBJ2-6; 7 nucleotides agree with TRBD1. V lost 4 bases, J lost 0 bases, and 6 bases stayed unmatched. The CDR3 loop spans 16 amino acids. The germline V gene encodes CDR1 SQVTM and CDR2 ANQGSEA. The CDR3 nucleotides are TGCAGCGTTGGTATAGGGGGCTTCTCTGGGGCCAACGTCCTGACTTTC. It encodes CSVGIGGFSGANVLTF.

The rearrangement uses TRBV7-2 and TRBJ2-1; no definite D call. The V gene's germline CDR1 is SGHTA and CDR2 FQGNSA. The germline V and J ends were trimmed by 1 base and 1 base, with 8 bases remaining between them. CDR3 size: 15 residues. CDR3 in DNA: TGTGCCAGCAGCTTAGAGCTGGGTTCCTACAATGAGCAGTTCTTC. Protein product: CASSLELGSYNEQFF.

On this clone: The same CDR3 arises from other DNA sequences in this sample as well. The V call is TRBV5-4, the J call TRBJ2-5; the D gene is possibly TRBD2 (6 bases). Germline V gives CDR1 SGHNT, CDR2 YYREEE (reference sequence). The germline V and J ends were trimmed by 2 bases and 2 bases, with 10 bases remaining between them. The CDR3 is made up of 14 amino acids. The DNA for the CDR3 is TGTGCCAGCAGCTTACCGGGACTGCAAGAGACCCAGTACTTC. Translating gives CASSLPGLQETQYF.

This sequence joins TRBV18 and TRBJ2-5; D remains unclear. The CDR3 runs 16 residues. V dropped 6 bases and J dropped 1 base, with 18 bases sitting between them. The germline gives CDR1 KGHSH, CDR2 LQKENI. CDR3 nucleotides: TGTGCCAGCTCGCTCAGAGTGGAAATATTCCAAGAGACCCAGTACTTC. Translation: CASSLRVEIFQETQYF.